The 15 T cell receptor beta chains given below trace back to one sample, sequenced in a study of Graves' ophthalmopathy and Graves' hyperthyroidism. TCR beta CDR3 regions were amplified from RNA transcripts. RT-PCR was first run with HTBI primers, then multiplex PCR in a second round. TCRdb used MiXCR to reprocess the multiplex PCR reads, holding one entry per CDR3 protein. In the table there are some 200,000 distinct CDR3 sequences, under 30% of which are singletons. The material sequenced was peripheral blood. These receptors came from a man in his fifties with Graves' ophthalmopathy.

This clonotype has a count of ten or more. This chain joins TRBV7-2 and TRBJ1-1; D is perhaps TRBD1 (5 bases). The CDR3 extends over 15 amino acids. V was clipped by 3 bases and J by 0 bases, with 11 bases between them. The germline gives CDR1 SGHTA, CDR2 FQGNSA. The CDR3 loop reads CASSFPGFMNTEAFF. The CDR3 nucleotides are TGTGCCAGCAGCTTCCCAGGGTTCATGAACACTGAAGCTTTCTTT.

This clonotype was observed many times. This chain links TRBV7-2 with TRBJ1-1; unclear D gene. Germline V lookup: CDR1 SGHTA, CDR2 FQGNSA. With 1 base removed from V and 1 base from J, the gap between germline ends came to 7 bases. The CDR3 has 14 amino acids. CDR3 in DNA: TGTGCCAGCAGCTTAGATGGGAAGAACACTGAAGCTTTCTTT. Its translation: CASSLDGKNTEAFF. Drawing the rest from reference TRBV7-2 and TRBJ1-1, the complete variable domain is GAGVSQSPSNKVTEKGKDVELRCDPISGHTALYWYRQSLGQGLEFLIYFQGNSAPDKSGLPSDRFSAERTGGSVSTLTIQRTQQEDSAVYLCASSLDGKNTEAFFGQGTRLTVV.

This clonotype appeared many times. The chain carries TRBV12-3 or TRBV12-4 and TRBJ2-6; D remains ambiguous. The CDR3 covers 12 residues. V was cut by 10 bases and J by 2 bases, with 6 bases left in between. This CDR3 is CATKTGANVLTF. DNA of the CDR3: TGTGCCACCAAGACTGGGGCCAACGTCCTGACTTTC.

CDR3 sequence: CASSYGGAGSPYEQYF. DNA of the CDR3: TGTGCCAGCAGTTACGGGGGGGCCGGGAGCCCCTACGAGCAGTACTTC. V gene TRBV6-5 combines with J gene TRBJ2-7, with D tentatively TRBD2 (7 bases). Germline V gene sequence: CDR1 MNHEY, CDR2 SVGAGI. The germline V and J ends were trimmed by 2 bases and 2 bases, with 16 bases remaining between them. The CDR3 is 16 residues long.

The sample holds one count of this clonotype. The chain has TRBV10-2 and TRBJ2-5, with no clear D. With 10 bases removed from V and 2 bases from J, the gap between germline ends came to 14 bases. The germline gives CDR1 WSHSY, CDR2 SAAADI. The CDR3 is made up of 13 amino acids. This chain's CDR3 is CATKLMTQETQYF. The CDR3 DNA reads TGCGCCACTAAATTGATGACGCAAGAGACCCAGTACTTC.

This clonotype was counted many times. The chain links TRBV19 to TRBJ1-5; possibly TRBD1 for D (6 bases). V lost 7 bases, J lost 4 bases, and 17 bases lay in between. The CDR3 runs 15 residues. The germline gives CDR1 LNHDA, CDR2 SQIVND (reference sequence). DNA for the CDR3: TGTGCCAGTAAGCGGCAGAGGGGGTTTAATCAGCCCCAGCATTTT. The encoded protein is CASKRQRGFNQPQHF.

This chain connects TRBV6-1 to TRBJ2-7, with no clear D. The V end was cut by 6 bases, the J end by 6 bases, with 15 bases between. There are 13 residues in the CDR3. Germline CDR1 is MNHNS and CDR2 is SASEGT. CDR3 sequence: CASRRTAYVEQYF. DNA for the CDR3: TGTGCCAGCAGGAGGACGGCGTATGTCGAGCAGTACTTC.

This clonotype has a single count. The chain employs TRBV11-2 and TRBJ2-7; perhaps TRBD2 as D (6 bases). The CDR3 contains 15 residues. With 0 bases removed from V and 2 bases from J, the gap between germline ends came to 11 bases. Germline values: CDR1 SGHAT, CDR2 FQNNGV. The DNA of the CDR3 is TGTGCCAGCAGCTTAGATCCCAGCGGGCCCTACGAGCAGTACTTC. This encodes CASSLDPSGPYEQYF.

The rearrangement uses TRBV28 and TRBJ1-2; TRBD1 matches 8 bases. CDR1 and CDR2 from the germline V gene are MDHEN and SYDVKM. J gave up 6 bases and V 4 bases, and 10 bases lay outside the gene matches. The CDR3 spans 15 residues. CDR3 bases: TGTGCCAGCAGTTCGCCGGGCAGGGGGCGTGATGGCTACACCTTC. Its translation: CASSSPGRGRDGYTF.

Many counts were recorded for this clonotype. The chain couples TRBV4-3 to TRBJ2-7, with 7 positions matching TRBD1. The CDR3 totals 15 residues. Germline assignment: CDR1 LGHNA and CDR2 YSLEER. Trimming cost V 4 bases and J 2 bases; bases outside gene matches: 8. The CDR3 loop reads CASSPTRQGTYEQYF. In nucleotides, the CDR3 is TGCGCCAGCAGCCCAACGAGACAGGGAACCTACGAGCAGTACTTC.

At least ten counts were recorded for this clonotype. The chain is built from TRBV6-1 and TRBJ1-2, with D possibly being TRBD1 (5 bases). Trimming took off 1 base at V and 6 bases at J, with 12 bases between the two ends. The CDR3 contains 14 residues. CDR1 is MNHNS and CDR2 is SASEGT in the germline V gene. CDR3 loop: CASSEEGAENGYTF. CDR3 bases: TGTGCCAGCAGTGAAGAAGGGGCAGAGAATGGCTACACCTTC.

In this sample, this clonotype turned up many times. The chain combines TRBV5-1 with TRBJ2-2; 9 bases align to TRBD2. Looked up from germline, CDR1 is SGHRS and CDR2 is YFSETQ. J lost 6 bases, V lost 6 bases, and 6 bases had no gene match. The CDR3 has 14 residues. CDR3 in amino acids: CASNSGRSAGELFF. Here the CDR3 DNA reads TGCGCCAGCAATAGCGGGAGATCGGCCGGGGAGCTGTTTTTT.

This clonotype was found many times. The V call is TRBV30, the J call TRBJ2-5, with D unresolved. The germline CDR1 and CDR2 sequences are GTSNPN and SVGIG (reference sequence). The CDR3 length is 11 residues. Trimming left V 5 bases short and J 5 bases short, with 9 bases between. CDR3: CAWGPRETQYF. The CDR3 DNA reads TGTGCCTGGGGTCCTAGGGAGACCCAGTACTTC.

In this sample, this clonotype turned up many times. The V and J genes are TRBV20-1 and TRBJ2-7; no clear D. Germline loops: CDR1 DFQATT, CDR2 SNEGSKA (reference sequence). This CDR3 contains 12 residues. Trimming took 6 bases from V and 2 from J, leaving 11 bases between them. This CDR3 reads CSAQSWAYEQYF. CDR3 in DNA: TGCAGTGCCCAAAGCTGGGCCTACGAGCAGTACTTC.

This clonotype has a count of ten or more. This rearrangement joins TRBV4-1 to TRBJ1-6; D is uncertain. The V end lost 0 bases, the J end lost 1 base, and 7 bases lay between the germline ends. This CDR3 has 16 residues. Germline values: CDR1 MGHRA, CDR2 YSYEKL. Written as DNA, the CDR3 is TGCGCCAGCAGCCAAGACCCCGTGTCCTATAATTCACCCCTCCACTTT. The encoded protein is CASSQDPVSYNSPLHF.